Reported below is one T cell receptor (beta chain). Study members were between roughly 18 and 90 years old and lived in roughly 24 US regions. Clinical history reported by participants formed the basis on which cohorts were assigned. This specimen belongs to a study of blood T cell repertoires in COVID-19. Overall study: Samples of COVID-19 (acute and convalescent) were obtained from the United States, Italy and Spain.

CDR1 is LNHDA, CDR2 SQIVND, per germline (reference sequence). The CDR3 covers 17 residues. V lost 5 bases, J lost 2 bases, and 13 bases stayed unmatched. The assay was immunoSEQ multiplex PCR, and TCRdb's table has in-frame clones only and misses some. Among approximately 190,000 clones listed, about 80% were seen once. The chain has TRBV19 and TRBJ2-5; 8 bases align to TRBD1. This receptor was identified in a woman aged 55-70 years with acute COVID-19. Material: PBMCs or T cells enriched from blood (not recorded which). CDR3 sequence (DNA): TGTGCCAGTAGTCCGACAGCAGGGGGCTATGCGCAAGAGACCCAGTACTTC. Its translation is CASSPTAGGYAQETQYF.